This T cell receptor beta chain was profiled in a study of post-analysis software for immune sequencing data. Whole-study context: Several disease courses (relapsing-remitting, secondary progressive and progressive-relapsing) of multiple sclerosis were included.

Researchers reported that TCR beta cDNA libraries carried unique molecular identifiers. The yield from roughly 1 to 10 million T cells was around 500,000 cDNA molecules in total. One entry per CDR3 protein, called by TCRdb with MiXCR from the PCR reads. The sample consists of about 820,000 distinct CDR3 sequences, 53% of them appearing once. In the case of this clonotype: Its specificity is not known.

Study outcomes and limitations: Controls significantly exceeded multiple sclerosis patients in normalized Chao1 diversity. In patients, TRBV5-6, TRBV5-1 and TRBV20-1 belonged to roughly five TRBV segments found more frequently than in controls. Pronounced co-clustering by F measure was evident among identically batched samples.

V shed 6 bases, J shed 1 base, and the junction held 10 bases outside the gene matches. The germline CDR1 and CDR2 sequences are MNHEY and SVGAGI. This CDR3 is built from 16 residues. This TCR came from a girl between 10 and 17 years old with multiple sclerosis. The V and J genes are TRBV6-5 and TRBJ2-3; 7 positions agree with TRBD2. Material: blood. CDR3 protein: CASSAIGGGGTDTQYF. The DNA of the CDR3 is TGTGCCAGCAGCGCAATTGGGGGGGGAGGCACAGATACGCAGTATTTT.